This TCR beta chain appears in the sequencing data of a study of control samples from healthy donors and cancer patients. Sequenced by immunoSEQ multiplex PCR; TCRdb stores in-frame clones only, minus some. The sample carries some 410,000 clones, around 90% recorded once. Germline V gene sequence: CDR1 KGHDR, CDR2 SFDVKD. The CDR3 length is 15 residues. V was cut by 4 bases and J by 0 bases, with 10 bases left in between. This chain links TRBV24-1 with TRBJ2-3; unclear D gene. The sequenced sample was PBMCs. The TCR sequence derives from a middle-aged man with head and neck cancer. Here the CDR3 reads CATSDQAASTDTQYF. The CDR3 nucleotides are TGTGCCACCAGTGACCAAGCAGCTAGCACAGATACGCAGTATTTT.